The entry below describes one T cell receptor (beta chain). Its target is unknown. The study reverse transcribed the entire isolated RNA, so it sequenced expressed TCRB transcripts. Naive, central memory and regulatory T cell samples yielded about 4 million reads on average. TCRdb's copy holds only in-frame clones and misses some; the assay was immunoSEQ multiplex PCR. The data contain 900,000 or so clones, roughly a sixth of them singletons. This sample stems from a study of beta chain features in type 1 diabetes. The study, taken as a whole, reports: A moderate, significant TCRB CDR3 shortening appeared in type 1 diabetes across four CD4+ subsets. Junctions at VDJ sites from type 1 diabetes patients had fewer insertions and more deletions.

There are 13 residues in the CDR3. CDR1 LNHNV and CDR2 YYDKDF come from the germline V gene (reference sequence). V was trimmed by 3 bases and J by 1 base, leaving 6 bases between them. Staining for CD45RO/CCR7/CD25/CD127/CD95/CD27 allowed sorting of CD4+ naive, central memory, regulatory and stem cell-like memory cells. Sequencing used naive CD4+ T cells from blood. This sequence was found in a woman aged 18-30 years in good health. The chain is built from TRBV15 and TRBJ1-2, with D unclear. CDR3 DNA: TGTGCCACCAGCAGCTCCAATAACTATGGCTACACCTTC. It translates to CATSSSNNYGYTF.